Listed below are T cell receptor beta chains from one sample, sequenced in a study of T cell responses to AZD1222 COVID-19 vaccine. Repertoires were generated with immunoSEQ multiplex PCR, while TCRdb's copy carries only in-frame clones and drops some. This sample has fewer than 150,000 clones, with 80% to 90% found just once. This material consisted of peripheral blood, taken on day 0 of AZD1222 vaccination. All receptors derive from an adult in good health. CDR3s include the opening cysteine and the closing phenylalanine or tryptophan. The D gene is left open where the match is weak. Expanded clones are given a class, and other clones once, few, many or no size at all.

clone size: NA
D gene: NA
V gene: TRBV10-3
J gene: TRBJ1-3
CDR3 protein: CAISESKSGYLLSGNTIYF
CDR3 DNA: TGTGCCATCAGTGAGTCGAAGTCTGGGTACCTATTATCTGGAAACACCATATATTTT

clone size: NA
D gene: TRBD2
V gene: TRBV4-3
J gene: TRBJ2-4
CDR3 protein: CASSQEGGTAGVGIQYF
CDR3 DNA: TGCGCCAGCAGCCAAGAGGGGGGGACGGCGGGGGTCGGCATTCAGTACTTC

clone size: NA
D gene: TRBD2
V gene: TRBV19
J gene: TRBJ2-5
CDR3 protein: CASSSSDGGLAGALQETQYF
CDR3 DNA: TGTGCCAGTAGCTCATCAGACGGGGGACTAGCGGGGGCCTTGCAAGAGACCCAGTACTTC

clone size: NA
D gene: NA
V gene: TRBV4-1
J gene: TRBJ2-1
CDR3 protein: CASSQEGGGLSNEQFF
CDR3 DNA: TGCGCCAGCAGCCAAGAAGGGGGGGGGCTTTCCAATGAGCAGTTCTTC

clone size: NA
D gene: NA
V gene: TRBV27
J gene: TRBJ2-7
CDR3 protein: CASSLAAEMGYEQYF
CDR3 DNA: TGTGCCAGCAGTTTGGCGGCCGAAATGGGCTACGAGCAGTACTTC

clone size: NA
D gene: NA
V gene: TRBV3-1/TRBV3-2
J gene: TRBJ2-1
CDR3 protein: CASSPIRAGEQFF
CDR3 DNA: TGTGCCAGCAGCCCGATAAGGGCTGGTGAGCAGTTCTTC

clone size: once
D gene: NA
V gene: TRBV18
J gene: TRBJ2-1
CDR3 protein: CASSPQGSYNEQFF
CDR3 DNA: TGTGCCAGCTCACCACAGGGTTCCTACAATGAGCAGTTCTTC

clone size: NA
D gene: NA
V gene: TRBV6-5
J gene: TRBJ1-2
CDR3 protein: CASSRAANYGYTF
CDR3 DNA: TGTGCCAGCAGCCGGGCGGCTAACTATGGCTACACCTTC

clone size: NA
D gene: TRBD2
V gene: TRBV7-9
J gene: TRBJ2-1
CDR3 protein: CASSRTGGPYNEQFF
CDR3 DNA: TGTGCCAGCAGCCGAACGGGGGGGCCGTACAATGAGCAGTTCTTC

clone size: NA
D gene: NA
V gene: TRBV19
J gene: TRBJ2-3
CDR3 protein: CASRRAYSTDTQYF
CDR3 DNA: TGTGCCAGTAGACGAGCCTATAGCACAGATACGCAGTATTTT

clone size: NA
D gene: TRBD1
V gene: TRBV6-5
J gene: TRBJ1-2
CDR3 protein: CASRTTGNYGYTF
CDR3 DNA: TGTGCCAGCAGGACGACAGGGAACTATGGCTACACCTTC

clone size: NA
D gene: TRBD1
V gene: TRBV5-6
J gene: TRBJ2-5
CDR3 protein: CASSSTTGNFQETQYF
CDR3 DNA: TGTGCCAGCAGCTCAACGACAGGGAATTTCCAAGAGACCCAGTACTTC

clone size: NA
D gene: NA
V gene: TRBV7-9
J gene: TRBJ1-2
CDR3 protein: CASSAPGGSRDYGYTF
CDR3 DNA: TGTGCCAGCAGCGCCCCTGGGGGGTCGCGGGACTATGGCTACACCTTC

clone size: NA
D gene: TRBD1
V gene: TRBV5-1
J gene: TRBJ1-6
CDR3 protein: CASSLGGRGTVGSPLHF
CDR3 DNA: TGCGCCAGCAGCTTGGGCGGCAGGGGGACGGTCGGTTCACCCCTCCACTTT

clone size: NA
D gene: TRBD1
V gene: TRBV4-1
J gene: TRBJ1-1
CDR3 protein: CASSGDRGRTEAFF
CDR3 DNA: TGCGCCAGTTCGGGGGACAGGGGGCGTACTGAAGCTTTCTTT

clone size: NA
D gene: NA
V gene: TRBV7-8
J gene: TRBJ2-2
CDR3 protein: CASSRGTRGTGELFF
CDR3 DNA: TGTGCCAGCAGCCGGGGGACCCGCGGCACCGGGGAGCTGTTTTTT

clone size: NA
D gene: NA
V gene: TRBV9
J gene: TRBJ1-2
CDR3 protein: CASSVGTSGPYGYTF
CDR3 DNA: NA

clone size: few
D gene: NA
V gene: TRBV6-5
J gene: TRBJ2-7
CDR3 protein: CASSSARGSYEQYF
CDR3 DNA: TGTGCCAGCAGTTCCGCCAGGGGTTCGTACGAGCAGTACTTC

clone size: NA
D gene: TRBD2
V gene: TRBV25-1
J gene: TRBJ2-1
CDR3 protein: CASSDSSGGSYNEQFF
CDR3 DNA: TGTGCCAGCAGCGATTCTAGCGGGGGGTCCTACAATGAGCAGTTCTTC

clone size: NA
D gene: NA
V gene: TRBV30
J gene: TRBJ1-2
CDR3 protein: CAWRAGGSYGYTF
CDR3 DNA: TGTGCCTGGAGAGCAGGAGGAAGCTATGGCTACACCTTC

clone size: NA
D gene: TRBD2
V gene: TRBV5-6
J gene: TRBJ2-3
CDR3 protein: CASSSHLRGSTDTQYF
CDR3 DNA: TGTGCCAGCAGCTCCCATTTGCGGGGGAGCACAGATACGCAGTATTTT

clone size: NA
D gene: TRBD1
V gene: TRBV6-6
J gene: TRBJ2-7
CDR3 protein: CASSYDDRGPYEQYF
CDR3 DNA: TGTGCCAGCAGTTACGACGACAGGGGGCCGTACGAGCAGTACTTC

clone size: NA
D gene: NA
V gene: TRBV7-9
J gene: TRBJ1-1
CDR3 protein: CASSYQGPRNTEAFF
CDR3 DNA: TGTGCCAGCAGTTATCAAGGGCCGAGGAACACTGAAGCTTTCTTT

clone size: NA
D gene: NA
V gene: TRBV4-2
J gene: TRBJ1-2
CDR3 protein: CASSQDLTGNYGYTF
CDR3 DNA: TGTGCCAGCAGCCAAGACCTTACAGGGAACTATGGCTACACCTTC

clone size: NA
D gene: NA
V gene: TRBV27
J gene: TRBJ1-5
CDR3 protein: CASSLATNQPQHF
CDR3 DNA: TGTGCCAGCAGTTTAGCGACAAATCAGCCCCAGCATTTT

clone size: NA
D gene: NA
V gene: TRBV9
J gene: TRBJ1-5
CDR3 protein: CASSDGQRNQPQHF
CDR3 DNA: TGTGCCAGCAGCGACGGACAGCGCAATCAGCCCCAGCATTTT

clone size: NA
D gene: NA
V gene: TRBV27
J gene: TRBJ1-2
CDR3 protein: CASSFGAGYGYTF
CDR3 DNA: TGTGCCAGCAGTTTTGGGGCAGGATATGGCTACACCTTC

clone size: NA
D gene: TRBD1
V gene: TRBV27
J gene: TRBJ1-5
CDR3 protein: CASSLRGRGPEPQHF
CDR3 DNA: TGTGCCAGCAGTTTGAGGGGGCGGGGCCCAGAGCCCCAGCATTTT

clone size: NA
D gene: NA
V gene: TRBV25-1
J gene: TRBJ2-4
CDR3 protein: CASSERGDIAKDIQYF
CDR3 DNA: TGTGCCAGCAGTGAACGCGGAGATATAGCCAAAGACATTCAGTACTTC

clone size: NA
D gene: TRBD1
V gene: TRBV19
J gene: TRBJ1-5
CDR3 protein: CASSTSRDRVMPPQHF
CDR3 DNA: TGTGCCAGTAGTACGTCCCGGGACAGAGTAATGCCGCCCCAGCATTTT

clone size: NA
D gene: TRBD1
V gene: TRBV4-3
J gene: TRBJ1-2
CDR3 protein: CASSQANGWDRGGYTF
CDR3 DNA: TGCGCCAGCAGCCAAGCGAACGGTTGGGACAGGGGTGGCTACACCTTC

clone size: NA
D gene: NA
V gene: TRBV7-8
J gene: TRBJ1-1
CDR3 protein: CASSPTNTEAFF
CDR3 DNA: TGTGCCAGCAGCCCAACGAACACTGAAGCTTTCTTT

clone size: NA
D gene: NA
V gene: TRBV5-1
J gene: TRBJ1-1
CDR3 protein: CASSLAPGGAGSAEAFF
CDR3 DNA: TGCGCCAGCAGCTTGGCCCCCGGGGGGGCCGGTTCCGCTGAAGCTTTCTTT

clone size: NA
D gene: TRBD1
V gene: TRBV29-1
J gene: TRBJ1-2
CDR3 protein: CSVEDRGGYTF
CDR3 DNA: TGCAGCGTCGAAGACAGGGGTGGCTACACCTTC

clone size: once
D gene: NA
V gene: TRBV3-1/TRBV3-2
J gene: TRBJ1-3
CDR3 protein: CASSQSGAGNTIYF
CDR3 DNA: TGTGCCAGCAGCCAGAGTGGGGCTGGAAACACCATATATTTT

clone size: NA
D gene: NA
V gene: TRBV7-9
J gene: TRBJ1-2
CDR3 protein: CASEGDGVSGYGYTF
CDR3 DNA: TGTGCCTCTGAGGGGGATGGGGTTTCGGGCTATGGCTACACCTTC

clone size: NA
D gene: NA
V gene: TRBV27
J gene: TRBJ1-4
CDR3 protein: CASSLSPDPDEKLFF
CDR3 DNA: TGTGCCAGCAGTTTATCTCCCGATCCGGATGAAAAACTGTTTTTT

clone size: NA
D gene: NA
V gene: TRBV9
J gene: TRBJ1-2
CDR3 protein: CASSVSGSPNYGYTF
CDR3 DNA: TGTGCCAGCAGCGTTTCTGGGTCCCCTAACTATGGCTACACCTTC

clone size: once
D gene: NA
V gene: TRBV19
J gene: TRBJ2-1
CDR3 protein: CASELTGGSYNEQFF
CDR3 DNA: TGTGCCAGCGAGTTAACCGGGGGCTCCTACAATGAGCAGTTCTTC

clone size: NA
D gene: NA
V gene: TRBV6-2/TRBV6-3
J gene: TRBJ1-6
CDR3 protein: CASSYRDDNSPLHF
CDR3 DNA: TGTGCCAGCAGTTACCGGGACGATAATTCACCCCTCCACTTT

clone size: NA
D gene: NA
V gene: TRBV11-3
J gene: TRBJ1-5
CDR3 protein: CASSLEAGNQPQHF
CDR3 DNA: TGTGCCAGCAGCTTAGAGGCAGGAAATCAGCCCCAGCATTTT

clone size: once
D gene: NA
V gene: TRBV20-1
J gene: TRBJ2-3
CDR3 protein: CSASRAGTVGDTQYF
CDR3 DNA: TGCAGTGCTAGTCGCGCCGGGACCGTGGGAGATACGCAGTATTTT

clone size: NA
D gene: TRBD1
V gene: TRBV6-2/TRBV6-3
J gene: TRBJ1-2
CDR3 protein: CASSLQGGYGYTF
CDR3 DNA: TGTGCCAGCAGCCTACAGGGGGGCTATGGCTACACCTTC

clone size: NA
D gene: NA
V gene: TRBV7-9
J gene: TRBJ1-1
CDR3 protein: CASSLQGLNTEAFF
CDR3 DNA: TGTGCCAGCAGCTTGCAAGGATTGAACACTGAAGCTTTCTTT

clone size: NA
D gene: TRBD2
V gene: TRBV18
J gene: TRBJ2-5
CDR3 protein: CASFPGLSGETQYF
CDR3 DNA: TGTGCCAGCTTCCCGGGACTATCCGGGGAGACCCAGTACTTC

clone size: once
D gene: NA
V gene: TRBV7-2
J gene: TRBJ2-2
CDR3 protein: CASSLGAGSGELFF
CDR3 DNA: TGTGCCAGCAGCTTAGGAGCTGGGTCCGGGGAGCTGTTTTTT

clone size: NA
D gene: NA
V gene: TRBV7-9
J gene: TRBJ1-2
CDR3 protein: CASSLETADYGYTF
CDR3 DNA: TGTGCCAGCAGCTTAGAGACTGCCGACTATGGCTACACCTTC

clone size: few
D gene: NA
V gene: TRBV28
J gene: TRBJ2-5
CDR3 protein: CATSGPHRETQYF
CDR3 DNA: TGTGCCACCTCGGGCCCCCACAGGGAGACCCAGTACTTC